These T cell receptor beta chains were read from a single sample in a study of neurological immune-mediated disorders. MiXCR, run by TCRdb on the 5' RACE reads, gives a single entry per CDR3 protein. The sample comprises tens of thousands of distinct CDR3 sequences, 15% to 20% of which are singletons, and 15% rests with the top ten. Sample: PBMCs. These receptors came from a middle-aged woman in good health. CDR3s include the opening cysteine and the closing phenylalanine or tryptophan. Fields, in order: CDR3 protein, CDR3 DNA, clone size, V gene, D gene, J gene. D genes are given only for firm matches. Rows may omit the clone size; those that give it use once, few, many or a size class.

CATARVGTDTQYF | TGTGCCACGGCCCGGGTAGGCACAGATACGCAGTATTTT | many | TRBV6-6 | . | TRBJ2-3
CASSPTGGSGNTIYF | TGTGCCAGCTCACCGACGGGGGGCTCTGGAAACACCATATATTTT | many | TRBV18 | . | TRBJ1-3
CASSQVTRNTGELFF | TGCGCCAGCAGCCAGGTAACGAGGAACACCGGGGAGCTGTTTTTT | . | TRBV4-1 | . | TRBJ2-2
CASSLEWAQDNGELFF | TGTGCCAGCAGCTTAGAGTGGGCACAGGATAACGGGGAGCTGTTTTTT | many | TRBV7-9 | . | TRBJ2-2
CASSLSGGTDTQYF | TGCGCCAGCAGTCTCTCAGGGGGCACAGATACGCAGTATTTT | many | TRBV4-3 | . | TRBJ2-3
CASSKKGGDTQYF | TGTGCCAGCAGCAAAAAGGGAGGAGATACGCAGTATTTT | . | TRBV14 | . | TRBJ2-3
CASSFGPVGSLGEKLFF | TGTGCCAGCAGTTTCGGCCCGGTCGGCAGCTTGGGCGAAAAACTGTTTTTT | many | TRBV27 | . | TRBJ1-4
CASSLQGLAGGGQYF | TGTGCCAGCAGCCTCCAGGGACTAGCGGGGGGAGGGCAGTACTTC | . | TRBV7-8 | TRBD2 | TRBJ2-5
CASSLAVGAVTDTQYF | TGTGCCAGCAGCTTAGCGGTCGGGGCGGTCACAGATACGCAGTATTTT | many | TRBV7-2 | . | TRBJ2-3
CASSRSIDREGDTQYF | TGCGCCAGCAGCCGGTCGATCGACAGGGAGGGGGATACGCAGTATTTT | many | TRBV4-3 | . | TRBJ2-3
CSARGASGGLTDTQYF | TGCAGTGCTAGAGGGGCTAGCGGGGGGCTCACAGATACGCAGTATTTT | many | TRBV20-1 | TRBD2 | TRBJ2-3
CASSAPTSGDYEQYF | TGTGCCAGCAGTGCCCCGACTAGCGGAGACTACGAGCAGTACTTC | many | TRBV6-5 | TRBD2 | TRBJ2-7
CASNPGVKFAGNEKLFF | TGTGCCAGCAACCCAGGGGTGAAATTTGCGGGTAATGAAAAACTGTTTTTT | few | TRBV7-8 | . | TRBJ1-4
CATQQGSPLNTEAFF | TGTGCCACCCAACAGGGTTCTCCCCTCAACACTGAAGCTTTCTTT | once | TRBV19 | . | TRBJ1-1
CASSSVPRDRTLNEQFF | TGTGCCAGCAGTTCCGTGCCCCGGGACAGGACTCTCAATGAGCAGTTCTTC | . | TRBV6-2/TRBV6-3 | TRBD1 | TRBJ2-1
CASSSAPGYEQYF | TGTGCCAGCAGCTCGGCGCCGGGGTACGAGCAGTACTTC | once | TRBV7-8 | . | TRBJ2-7
CATSDLIYMPKMKAANTEAFF | TGTGCCACCAGTGATTTAATATACATGCCCAAGATGAAGGCAGCGAACACTGAAGCTTTCTTT | many | TRBV24-1 | . | TRBJ1-1
CAISVVGPGAPQHF | TGTGCCATCAGTGTTGTAGGGCCAGGGGCGCCCCAGCATTTT | many | TRBV10-3 | . | TRBJ1-5
CASSVILTDTQYF | TGTGCCAGCAGCGTGATCTTGACAGATACGCAGTATTTT | . | TRBV9 | . | TRBJ2-3
CASREREGPGEQFF | TGTGCCAGCCGGGAGCGGGAGGGCCCCGGTGAGCAGTTCTTC | few | TRBV11-2 | TRBD2 | TRBJ2-1
CASSEVNRGTEAFF | TGTGCCAGCAGTGAGGTAAACCGGGGCACTGAAGCTTTCTTT | many | TRBV25-1 | . | TRBJ1-1
CASSLGGSGSIYGYTF | TGTGCCAGCAGCTTGGGAGGGTCCGGCAGTATCTATGGCTACACCTTC | many | TRBV7-2 | . | TRBJ1-2
CASSSLLAGDPRTQYF | TGTGCCAGCAGCTCTCTCCTAGCGGGGGACCCGAGAACGCAGTATTTT | many | TRBV9 | TRBD2 | TRBJ2-3
CASSLGFETQYF | TGTGCCAGCAGCTTAGGGTTTGAGACCCAGTACTTC | many | TRBV7-2 | . | TRBJ2-5
CASSLSWASVTDTQYF | TGTGCCAGCAGTTTGAGCTGGGCTAGCGTCACAGATACGCAGTATTTT | many | TRBV6-5 | . | TRBJ2-3